This TCR beta chain was sequenced during a study of cytomegalovirus exposure and HLA in healthy donors listed by TCRdb under 2017. About the study as a whole: An earlier analysis of roughly 500 of the donors reported roughly 270 Gb of sequence data and roughly 110 million unique TCR beta sequences from about 179 million T cells. Typing coverage differed by locus: A, B, C, DRB1 and DQB1 were typed in roughly 629-630 donors, DQA1 in around 500, DPA1 in nearly 610, and DPB1 in roughly 450. A later genetic analysis used genome-wide SNP genotypes for about three fifths of the 666 donors, treating that subset as a discovery cohort. The study used immunosequencing to profile the T cell repertoires of 666 subjects and linked those repertoires to cytomegalovirus serostatus. In the later analysis, no new phenotypic data were used to find candidate immune exposures; instead, reliance was placed on TCR beta sequences and their occurrence across donors. In a later analysis, previously published TCR beta repertoires from more than 500 donors were re-analyzed and high-resolution HLA genotyping was added so that TCR occurrence patterns could be studied. Besides the first cohort of roughly 660 subjects, a separate validation cohort made up of 120 different subjects was used. Both class I and class II loci were covered by HLA typing, at four-digit resolution. On average, 235,054 unique TCR beta nucleotide sequences were sequenced per donor among 350 to 400 genotyped donors of the cohort, with about 17% of those sequences being non-productive. Approximately 300 gigabases of sequencing data and tens of millions of unique TCR sequences made up an early release that covered approximately 650 HLA-typed donors. The study aimed to test whether cataloging public T cell receptors could reveal signatures of past pathogen exposure. The genetic ancestry cluster associated with self-reported Caucasian donors included around four fifths of the roughly 400 genotyped donors. Several DR-DQ haplotypes were handled as single units for association and clustering because linkage in the cohort was strong. To predict cytomegalovirus infection status, the study brought together high-throughput TCR immunosequencing, statistical association of individual TCRs with disease status, and machine learning. Donor age, sex, ethnicity and CMV serostatus were compiled alongside the repertoire data. To decide whether each TCR beta V gene segment behaved as functional or pseudogenic, an earlier analysis of several hundred of the donors relied on high-throughput TCR beta sequencing. Every repertoire in the discovery cohort had been generated on one and the same sequencing platform. Study-wide conclusions, independent of this receptor: A further reported finding was that TCR beta sequences accurately predicted the HLA-A and HLA-B alleles for most subjects in the first cohort. CMV serostatus was the only immune exposure information available for the cohort. Specific HLA alleles were associated with 16,951 TCR beta sequences at a false discovery rate of 0.05 in a later analysis. Correlated functional status among segregating V segments might be attributable to linkage disequilibrium, but an unknown experimental factor could not be ruled out. Because counts were too low, seventeen rarely observed V segments, including chromosome 9 orphons, were excluded from the earlier analysis of roughly 580 of the donors. A later genetic analysis associated a missense DCLRE1C variant with V-gene and J-gene trimming of TCR beta chains, and an independent cohort replicated the association. The sequencing pipeline was judged likely to have produced a cluster of highly shared sequence variants as a technical artifact. According to a later genetic analysis, donors in an Asian-associated ancestry cluster had fewer N-insertions in productive TCRs than the approximately 650-donor mean. Presence/absence analyses assumed roughly uniform sequencing depth across donors, an assumption that may not hold. Some IMGT-functional V segments, including TRBV6-2 and TRBV6-3, could not be told apart with the 87-base-pair reads, so those segments were excluded. A total of roughly 160 TCR beta chains were listed by the study as associated with cytomegalovirus. Because HLA typing was missing for some donors at each locus, association tests included only the typed subset. A few of the identified cytomegalovirus-associated TCR beta chains were confirmed in vitro to be specific for cytomegalovirus antigens. In a later analysis, HLA-associated TCR beta chains showed more clonal expansion and lower generation probabilities than non-associated chains that were equally common. An earlier analysis of some 560 of the donors showed that most TCR beta V segments appeared in productive rearrangements either about 90% or about 30% of the time, which broadly matched IMGT annotations. Only TCR beta chains were sequenced in this cohort, and the absence of alpha or paired-chain data limited detectable features. Most TCR sequences were observed very rarely across donors, whereas some public TCRs were present in many individuals. A later analysis found that most CMV-associated TCR beta chains appeared HLA-restricted, with HLA associations seemingly driven largely by CMV exposure. Assigning TCR associations to individual alleles was difficult when HLA alleles, especially DR and DQ, strongly co-occurred. A later analysis reported that several top co-occurrence clusters appeared linked to parvovirus B19, influenza, CMV and Epstein-Barr virus. Cytomegalovirus status was reported to be diagnosed by the classifier with high specificity and sensitivity in both the original and validation cohorts. The authors suggested that the approach could potentially be extended to other disease states and immunological phenotypes. A later analysis found that TCR association rates varied across HLA loci, with DRB1 alleles showing the most associated TCRs and HLA-C alleles the fewest.

The cohort was made up of 650 to 700 healthy bone marrow donors. Cohort members were all nominally healthy when sampled, although unrecorded immune exposures were likely present. The donor was CMV seropositive and belonged to the group of 250 to 300 seropositive cohort members. A peripheral blood sample was provided by each donor, and peripheral blood mononuclear cells were used for TCR beta sequencing. The Qiagen DNeasy Blood Extraction Kit was used to extract genomic DNA from the blood cell samples. The library was prepared using the immunoSEQ multiplex PCR assay. For the multiplex PCR, a mixture combining 60 forward primers for TCR Vbeta segments and 13 reverse primers for TCR Jbeta segments was used. The CDR3 region of rearranged TCR beta genes was amplified from genomic DNA by a multiplex PCR assay. Amplified TCR beta libraries were sequenced as 87-base-pair reads on the Illumina HiSeq System. Regarding the original processing steps: In a later analysis, some 80 million unique TCR beta chains were counted across the 650 to 750 repertoires, and roughly 10 million of these chains were shared by at least two donors. To remove PCR and sequencing errors, raw reads were error-corrected and collapsed into unique sequences using a nearest-neighbor algorithm that merged closely related sequences. V, D and J gene segments were assigned by aligning CDR3 sequences to IMGT reference sequences. For a sequence to be retained, a match of at least six nucleotides to both a V gene segment and a J gene segment was required. Rearrangements were classified as productive when the CDR3 lacked stop codons and remained in frame with V and J, and all other rearrangements were classified as non-productive. Following IMGT convention, CDR3 was defined as the stretch from the second conserved V-encoded cysteine to the conserved J-encoded phenylalanine. The earlier analysis of fewer than 750 of the donors excluded sequences that lacked an unambiguous match to a single V gene segment. In an earlier analysis of some 590 of the donors, a V segment was called functional when productive rearrangements were above 56.7%, and segregating when the standard deviation between donors exceeded 5%. To diagnose cytomegalovirus status from the catalog of TCR beta chain sequences, a statistical classification framework was built. A later analysis assigned V and J genes by comparing TCR nucleotide sequences with IMGT/GENE-DB human TR gene sequences. In a later analysis, CDR3 sequences and most-parsimonious VDJ recombination scenarios were assigned using the TCRdist pipeline. In a later analysis, each TCR beta chain was defined by its CDR3 amino acid sequence together with its V-gene family, and reads lacking a unique V-gene family were excluded. To address suspected cross-contamination and a sequencing artifact, a later analysis removed several hundred highly shared, low-generation-probability nucleotide sequences. A later analysis calculated a clonal expansion index for each public chain from normalized within-repertoire ranks of inferred template counts. Generation probabilities in a later analysis came from a VDJ recombination model fitted to out-of-frame rearrangements, and those results were checked against IGoR. A later analysis scored TCR-TCR, TCR-HLA and TCR-CMV co-occurrence with hypergeometric tests, applying a repertoire-size bias correction to TCR pairs. To estimate false discovery rates, a later analysis permuted the HLA or CMV assignments 20 times. A later analysis grouped co-occurring TCRs with DBSCAN, adding TCRdist sequence similarity when clustering within HLA-allele-positive subsets. Co-occurrence clustering excluded repertoires with fewer than 30,000 or more than 120,000 public chains, plus five with anomalous nucleotide sharing. TCRdb stores this immuneACCESS table with in-frame sequences only. Part of the clones is absent; in the studies checked, under half of the shortfall reflects unresolved V genes, and no reason is known for the rest. That table is the source of V, J and clone size, and D and trimming were worked out from the DNA. The sample includes 150,000 to 200,000 clones, with about 86% observed a single time. The ten largest make up around 2% of the sample.

This clone was observed a few times. Its antigen specificity is not known. No quality values exist for individual bases; no much larger clone is one base distant. Germline trimming amounts to 6 bases on V and 3 bases on J, with 4 as the count of junction bases outside the gene matches. From a lookup of the germline V gene, CDR1 and CDR2 are SNHLY and FYNNEI. The cysteine opens and the phenylalanine closes a CDR3 of 14 amino acids. The CDR3 DNA has 42 bases and is translated from base 1. Material: PBMCs. Rearrangement joined TRBV2 to TRBJ2-5; TRBD1 aligns with 10 central bases. This receptor was identified in a woman between 18 and 30 years old in good health and CMV-seropositive. The sequenced DNA: TGTGCCAGCAGAGACGGGACAGGGGAAGAGACCCAGTACTTC. It is translated as CASRDGTGEETQYF.